This T cell receptor beta chain was captured in a study of neurological immune-mediated disorders. MiXCR was run by TCRdb on the 5' RACE reads, yielding one entry per CDR3 protein. Of 15,000 to 20,000 distinct CDR3 sequences in the sample, over 2.5% are singletons; the top ten hold about 5.5%. Ten or more counts support this clonotype. V was clipped by 4 bases and J by 5 bases; unmatched bases: 3. The CDR3 totals 14 residues. CDR1 LGHDT and CDR2 YNNKEL come from the germline V gene (reference sequence). The sequence was collected from a woman aged 18-35 years with multiple sclerosis. The chain carries TRBV3-1 and TRBJ2-3; TRBD2 matches 10 bases. The sample taken for sequencing was PBMCs. The CDR3, as DNA: TGTGCCAGCAGCCTACTAGCGGGGCGAGATACGCAGTATTTT. This codes for CASSLLAGRDTQYF.